This T cell receptor (beta chain) was sequenced for a study of blood T cells in healthy people across ages. Turning to the study itself: For every two T cells, template switching captured about one barcoded beta molecule.

The CDR3 is 17 amino acids. After removal of 1 base from V and 0 bases from J, the junction contained 7 bases not matched to a gene. CDR1 is SGHTA, CDR2 FQGNSA, per germline. This clonotype was observed at least ten times. A second roughly 7 to 12 cycle PCR used barcoded and J-beta primers. Each cDNA was tagged by a template-switch adaptor containing 12 random nucleotides. TCRdb independently ran MiXCR on the 5' RACE reads; one entry per CDR3 protein. This sample has some 930,000 distinct CDR3 sequences, with 25% to 30% found just once. These data were also reused for a study on T cells of mothers and their children. In that study: All donors were healthy and Caucasian; they were a few mothers and their six children.

The receptor was isolated from a woman aged 40-49 years in good health. What was sequenced was blood. The chain is built from TRBV7-2 and TRBJ2-7; 9 nucleotides align to TRBD1. The CDR3 here is CASSLGRQGGRSYEQYF. The CDR3, as DNA: TGTGCCAGCAGCTTAGGGCGACAGGGGGGCCGCTCCTACGAGCAGTACTTC.